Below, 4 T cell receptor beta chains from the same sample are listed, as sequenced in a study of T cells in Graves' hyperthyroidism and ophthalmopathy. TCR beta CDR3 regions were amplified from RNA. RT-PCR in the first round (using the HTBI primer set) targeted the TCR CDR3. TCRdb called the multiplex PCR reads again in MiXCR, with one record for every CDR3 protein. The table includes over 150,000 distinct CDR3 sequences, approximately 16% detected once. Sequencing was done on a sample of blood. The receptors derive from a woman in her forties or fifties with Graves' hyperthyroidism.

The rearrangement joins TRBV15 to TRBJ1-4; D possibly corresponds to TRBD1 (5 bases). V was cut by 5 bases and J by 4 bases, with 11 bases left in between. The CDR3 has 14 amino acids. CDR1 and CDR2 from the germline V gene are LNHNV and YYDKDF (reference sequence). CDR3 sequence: CATSGGGDNEKLFF. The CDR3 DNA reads TGTGCCACCAGCGGGGGGGGGGATAATGAAAAACTGTTTTTT.

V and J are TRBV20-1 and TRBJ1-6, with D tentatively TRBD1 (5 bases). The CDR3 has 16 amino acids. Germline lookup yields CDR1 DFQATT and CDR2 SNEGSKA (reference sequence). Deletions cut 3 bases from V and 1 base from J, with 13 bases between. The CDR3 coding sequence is TGCAGTGCTAGTGGTGGACATGAGTCCTATAATTCACCCCTCCACTTT. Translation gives CSASGGHESYNSPLHF.

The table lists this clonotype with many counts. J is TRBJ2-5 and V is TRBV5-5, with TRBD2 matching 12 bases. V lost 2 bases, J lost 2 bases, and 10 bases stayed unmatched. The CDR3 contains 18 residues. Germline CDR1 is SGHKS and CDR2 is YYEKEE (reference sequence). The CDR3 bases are TGTGCCAGCAGCTTTCTGGCCCTCGGGACTAGCGGGCAAGAGACCCAGTACTTC. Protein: CASSFLALGTSGQETQYF.

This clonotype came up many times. The CDR3 spells CASSLDVGADTQYF. CDR3 nucleotide sequence: TGTGCCAGCAGCTTAGACGTTGGGGCAGATACGCAGTATTTT. The J gene is TRBJ2-3, the V gene TRBV7-8; D remains ambiguous. V was pared by 1 base and J by 4 bases, with 9 bases between. CDR3 length: 14 residues. The germline CDR1 and CDR2 sequences are SGHVS and FQNEAQ.